The present entry profiles one T cell receptor beta chain with its context. Looked up from germline, CDR1 is MNHEY and CDR2 is SVGAGI. This CDR3 contains 11 residues. V was shortened by 6 bases and J by 10 bases, with 10 bases between the two germline ends. The sample comes from a study of blood T cell repertoires in COVID-19. Study in general: Material from acute and convalescent COVID-19 was sourced from the United States, Italy and Spain. The analysed material was cDNA or gDNA that came from T cells, B-cell-depleted T cells, or PBMCs.

In the original analysis: Researchers report that nucleated cell counts were estimated from reference gene primer amplification. The method was immunoSEQ multiplex PCR; TCRdb's version includes in-frame clones alone and lacks a portion of them. Clone size and the V and J calls come from that table; the DNA yielded D and trimming. The sample contains some 72,000 clones, 85% to 90% of which appear only once. This chain links TRBV6-5 with TRBJ2-1; D remains ambiguous. Sequenced input: peripheral blood. This TCR came from a man in his sixties with acute or convalescent COVID-19. The CDR3 spells CASSRVGEQFF. In nucleotides, the CDR3 is TGTGCCAGCAGCCGGGTTGGGGAGCAGTTCTTC.